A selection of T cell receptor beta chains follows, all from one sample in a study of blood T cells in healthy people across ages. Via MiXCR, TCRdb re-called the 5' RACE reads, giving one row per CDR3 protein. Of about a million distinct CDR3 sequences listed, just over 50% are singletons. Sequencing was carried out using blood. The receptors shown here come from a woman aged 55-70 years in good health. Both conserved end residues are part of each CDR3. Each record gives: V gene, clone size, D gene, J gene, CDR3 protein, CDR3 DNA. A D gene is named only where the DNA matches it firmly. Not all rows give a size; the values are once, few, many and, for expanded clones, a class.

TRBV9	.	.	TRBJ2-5	CASSATALLETQYF	TGTGCCAGCAGCGCCACGGCCCTTTTAGAGACCCAGTACTTC
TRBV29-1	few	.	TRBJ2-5	CSVAEFGKTQYF	TGCAGCGTTGCTGAGTTCGGAAAGACCCAGTACTTC
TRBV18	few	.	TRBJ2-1	CASSPVRNGNEQFF	TGTGCCAGCTCACCGGTAAGGAACGGCAATGAGCAGTTCTTC
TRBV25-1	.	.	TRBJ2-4	CASSDFSQARYIQYF	TGTGCCAGCAGTGATTTTAGCCAGGCCAGGTACATTCAGTACTTC
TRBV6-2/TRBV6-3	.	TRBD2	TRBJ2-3	CASSIPLAGVPNTDTQYF	TGTGCCAGCAGTATCCCCTTAGCGGGAGTGCCTAATACAGATACGCAGTATTTT
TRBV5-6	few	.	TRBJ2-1	CASSLEPRGSYNEQFF	TGTGCCAGCAGCCTCGAGCCGCGGGGCTCCTACAATGAGCAGTTCTTC
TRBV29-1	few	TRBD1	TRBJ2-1	CSTLRTGGNEQFF	TGCAGCACCCTAAGAACAGGGGGCAATGAGCAGTTCTTC
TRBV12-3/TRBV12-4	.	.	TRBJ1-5	CASSLVQGNQPQHF	TGTGCCAGCAGTTTGGTCCAGGGTAATCAGCCCCAGCATTTT
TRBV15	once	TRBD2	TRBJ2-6	CATSRGLAGVVGANVLTF	TGTGCCACCAGCAGAGGACTAGCGGGAGTAGTTGGGGCCAACGTCCTGACTTTC
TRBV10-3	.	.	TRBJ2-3	CAISDGIWDTQYF	TGTGCCATCAGTGATGGGATTTGGGATACGCAGTATTTT
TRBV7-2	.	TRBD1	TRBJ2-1	CASTVTAAGGLWRNEQFF	TGTGCCAGCACCGTAACCGCGGCAGGGGGCTTGTGGAGGAATGAGCAGTTCTTC
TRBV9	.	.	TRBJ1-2	CASSGNTF	TGTGCCAGCAGCGGAAACACCTTC
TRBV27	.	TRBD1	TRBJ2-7	CASTPSLGTVSYEQYF	TGTGCCAGCACTCCAAGCCTCGGGACAGTGTCCTACGAGCAGTACTTC
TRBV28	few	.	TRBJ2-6	CASSLVVNVLTF	TGTGCCAGCAGTTTAGTAGTCAACGTCCTGACTTTC
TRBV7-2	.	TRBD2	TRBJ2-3	CASSIDGRSTDTQYF	TGTGCCAGCAGCATTGACGGGAGGAGCACAGATACGCAGTATTTT